This T cell receptor (beta chain) emerged from a study of T cell changes during pregnancy in multiple sclerosis. The CDR3 has 15 amino acids. V lost 8 bases, J lost 0 bases, and 15 bases lay in between. Using immunoSEQ multiplex PCR, the repertoire was profiled, and TCRdb retains in-frame clones only, with some absent. The repertoire holds around 34,000 clones, about 90% seen once, with 0.57% in the top ten. This clonotype originated in a female donor with multiple sclerosis, enrolled in a pregnancy study. Sample: CD4+ T cells from peripheral blood mononuclear cells, taken in the second trimester of pregnancy. This rearrangement joins TRBV23-1 to TRBJ2-3; D not resolved. TRBV23-1 is given ORF status, its function remaining uncertain. This chain's CDR3 is CASGTGSQSTDTQYF. Here the CDR3 DNA reads TGCGCCAGCGGAACGGGTTCTCAGAGCACAGATACGCAGTATTTT.